This T cell receptor (beta chain) was identified during a study of blood T cell repertoires in COVID-19. Study at large: Sample material is recorded as cDNA or gDNA derived from T cells, B-cell-depleted T cells, or PBMCs.

The V gene's germline CDR1 is SGHAT and CDR2 FQNNGV. CDR3 size: 15 residues. Trimming at V came to 0 bases and at J to 8 bases, leaving 7 bases not matched to a gene. Original methodology: Amplification with reference gene primers provided the estimates of nucleated cell counts. The protocol was immunoSEQ multiplex PCR, while the TCRdb copy is restricted to in-frame clones and leaves out a portion. V, J and clone size were drawn from that table, and D and trimming were deduced from the DNA. This repertoire shows about 72,000 clones, about four fifths found once; its top ten account for under 20%. The receptor was isolated from a human donor in a cohort sampled during active COVID-19. Material: peripheral blood. The chain recombines TRBV11-2 with TRBJ2-1; 7 positions agree with TRBD2. This CDR3 reads CASSLDQISGDEQFF. CDR3 DNA: TGTGCCAGCAGCTTAGATCAGATCAGCGGGGATGAGCAGTTCTTC.